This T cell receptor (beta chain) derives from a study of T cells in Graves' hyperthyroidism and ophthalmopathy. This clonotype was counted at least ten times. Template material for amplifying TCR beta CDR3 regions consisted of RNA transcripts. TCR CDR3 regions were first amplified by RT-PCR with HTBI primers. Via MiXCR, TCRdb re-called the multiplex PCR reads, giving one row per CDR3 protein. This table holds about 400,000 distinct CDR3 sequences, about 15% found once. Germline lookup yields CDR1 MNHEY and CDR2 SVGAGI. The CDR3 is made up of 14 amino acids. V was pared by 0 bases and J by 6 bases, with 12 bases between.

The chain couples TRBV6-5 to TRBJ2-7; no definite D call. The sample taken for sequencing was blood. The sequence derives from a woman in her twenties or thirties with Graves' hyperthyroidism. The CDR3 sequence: CASSYSQKSGEQYF. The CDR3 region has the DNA TGTGCCAGCAGTTACTCGCAGAAGTCGGGCGAGCAGTACTTC.